These 4 T cell receptor beta chains share one sample of origin, sequenced in a study of blood T cell dynamics during melanoma immunotherapy. Time point in this sample: pre-treatment baseline. The method was immunoSEQ multiplex PCR; TCRdb's version includes in-frame clones alone and lacks a portion of them. The table shows 15,000 to 20,000 clones, with approximately 89% occurring only once. The sample consisted of blood, taken from a patient treated with checkpoint blockade. Receptor source: a human donor with melanoma.

There are a few counts of this clone. The gene calls are TRBV19 and TRBJ1-4, with 8 bases fitting TRBD1. This CDR3 comprises 16 residues. After removal of 5 bases from V and 3 bases from J, the junction contained 8 bases not matched to a gene. CDR1 is LNHDA, CDR2 SQIVND, per germline (reference sequence). The CDR3: CASSRATGAANEKLFF. CDR3 in DNA: TGTGCCAGTAGTCGAGCGACAGGGGCAGCTAATGAAAAACTGTTTTTT.

This chain uses TRBV23-1 with TRBJ2-3; 8 bases fit TRBD1. TRBV23-1 is designated an ORF whose function remains uncertain. Unmatched junction bases numbered 12, after V lost 4 bases and J lost 3 bases. The CDR3 length is 17 residues. In DNA, the CDR3 is TGCGCCAGCAGTCCCCGACAGGGGATAAAGGGGACAGATACGCAGTATTTT. Translating gives CASSPRQGIKGTDTQYF.

This chain uses TRBV30 with TRBJ2-7, with 8 positions matching TRBD1. The V and J ends lost 2 bases and 2 bases, in that order; junction bases with no gene match: 17. The CDR3 is made up of 18 amino acids. Germline CDR1 is GTSNPN and CDR2 is SVGIG (reference sequence). DNA for the CDR3: TGTGCCTGGAGTAGAACCAGGACAGGGATATTCTCGCCCTACGAGCAGTACTTC. It is translated as CAWSRTRTGIFSPYEQYF.

This clone was seen only once. The chain employs TRBV6-4 and TRBJ1-6, with a weak D call TRBD1 (5 bases). V was cut by 8 bases and J by 7 bases, with 21 bases left in between. The CDR3 has 16 amino acids. Germline CDR1 MRHNA, CDR2 SNTAGT. The CDR3 loop reads CASSPTGGEGNSPLHF. CDR3 coding DNA: TGTGCCAGCTCCCCGACTGGGGGGGAGGGGAATTCACCCCTCCACTTT.